This is a list of T cell receptor beta chains from one sample in a study of CD8+ T cells in alopecia areata. TCRdb keeps only in-frame clones here, not all; method: immunoSEQ multiplex PCR. The sample lists about 200,000 clones, around 57% occurring once. Material: CD4+ T cells sorted from blood, obtained at week 4, from a patient treated with tofacitinib. The receptors stem from a human donor with alopecia areata. Each CDR3 is given with its conserved first and last residue. The D gene is left open where the match is weak. The size of a clone is reported for some rows only, either as once, few or many, or as a class for expanded clones.

j_gene | d_gene | v_gene | abundance | CDR3aa | CDR3nt
TRBJ2-5 | TRBD2 | TRBV10-3 | . | CAISESTSGETQYF | TGTGCCATCAGTGAGTCTACTAGCGGAGAGACCCAGTACTTC
TRBJ2-5 | . | TRBV30 | . | CAWSARRGETQYF | TGTGCCTGGAGTGCCCGGAGGGGAGAGACCCAGTACTTC
TRBJ1-6 | TRBD1 | TRBV18 | . | CASSPSNRGRRSPLHF | TGTGCCAGCTCACCATCCAACAGGGGCCGGCGTTCACCCCTCCACTTT
TRBJ2-1 | . | TRBV5-1 | many | CASSQNYNEQFF | TGCGCCAGCAGCCAAAATTACAATGAGCAGTTCTTC
TRBJ2-5 | . | TRBV7-8 | . | CASSQSETQYF | TGTGCCAGCAGCCAATCAGAGACCCAGTACTTC
TRBJ1-1 | TRBD1 | TRBV7-9 | few | CASSLHGQGPEAFF | TGTGCCAGCAGCCTTCACGGACAGGGGCCGGAAGCTTTCTTT
TRBJ2-1 | TRBD2 | TRBV7-2 | . | CASREAGGPHNEQFF | TGTGCCAGCAGAGAAGCGGGGGGACCGCACAATGAGCAGTTCTTC
TRBJ1-2 | TRBD1 | TRBV30 | few | CAWAGGLYGYTF | TGTGCCTGGGCAGGGGGGCTCTATGGCTACACCTTC
TRBJ2-1 | TRBD2 | TRBV4-3 | once | CASSPDAGGTLGEQFF | TGCGCCAGCAGCCCAGACGCGGGGGGGACTTTAGGTGAGCAGTTCTTC
TRBJ2-7 | . | TRBV15 | . | CATSRDLAGLGSSYEQYF | TGTGCCACCAGCAGAGATCTGGCAGGTCTTGGGAGCTCCTACGAGCAGTACTTC
TRBJ2-5 | . | TRBV2 | . | CASRARQTQETQYF | TGTGCCAGCAGAGCCCGACAGACTCAAGAGACCCAGTACTTC
TRBJ1-1 | TRBD1 | TRBV29-1 | few | CSVAGQSNTEAFF | TGCAGCGTTGCGGGACAGTCGAACACTGAAGCTTTCTTT
TRBJ2-7 | . | TRBV2 | . | CASSFDVYEQYF | TGTGCCAGCAGTTTCGACGTCTACGAGCAGTACTTC
TRBJ2-2 | . | TRBV7-3 | . | CASSPKVSSNTGELFF | TGTGCCAGCAGTCCAAAGGTCTCTTCGAACACCGGGGAGCTGTTTTTT
TRBJ2-5 | . | TRBV9 | . | CASSATSGWVETQYF | TGTGCCAGCAGCGCTACCTCAGGGTGGGTAGAGACCCAGTACTTC
TRBJ2-3 | . | TRBV5-1 | . | CASSLRGLATDTQYF | TGCGCCAGCAGCTTGCGGGGTCTAGCCACAGATACGCAGTATTTT
TRBJ2-7 | TRBD1 | TRBV27 | . | CASSPGQGTYEQYF | TGTGCCAGCAGCCCGGGACAGGGAACCTACGAGCAGTACTTC
TRBJ2-3 | . | TRBV30 | once | CAWSVLTDTQYF | TGTGCCTGGAGTGTACTGACAGATACGCAGTATTTT
TRBJ1-4 | . | TRBV29-1 | . | CSALDTTGEKLFF | TGCAGCGCCCTAGACACGACGGGCGAAAAACTGTTTTTT
TRBJ1-2 | . | TRBV10-1 | . | CASSDQGTYGYTF | TGCGCCAGCAGTGATCAGGGGACCTATGGCTACACCTTC
TRBJ1-1 | . | TRBV11-2 | . | CASSPQTLNTEAFF | TGTGCCAGCAGCCCTCAGACTTTGAACACTGAAGCTTTCTTT
TRBJ1-2 | . | TRBV9 | . | CASSVGGTPVYGYTF | TGTGCCAGCAGCGTGGGCGGGACACCTGTCTATGGCTACACCTTC
TRBJ2-5 | . | TRBV5-1 | once | CASSIQGGHLKETQYF | TGCGCCAGCAGCATCCAAGGTGGCCACCTAAAAGAGACCCAGTACTTC
TRBJ2-5 | . | TRBV14 | few | CASSQMGETQYF | TGTGCCAGCAGCCAAATGGGTGAGACCCAGTACTTC
TRBJ2-5 | . | TRBV5-5 | . | CASSRWRNQETQYF | TGTGCCAGCAGTCGGTGGAGGAACCAGGAGACCCAGTACTTC
TRBJ2-1 | . | TRBV9 | . | CASSGYNNEQFF | TGTGCCAGCAGCGGCTATAACAATGAGCAGTTCTTC
TRBJ1-1 | TRBD1 | TRBV29-1 | . | CSVGGQLNTEAFF | TGCAGCGTTGGGGGACAGTTGAACACTGAAGCTTTCTTT
TRBJ2-5 | . | TRBV29-1 | . | CSVDLTGTPRETQYF | TGCAGCGTTGACCTTACCGGGACACCGAGGGAGACCCAGTACTTC
TRBJ1-4 | . | TRBV29-1 | . | CSVSHRLSDEKLFF | TGCAGCGTTTCCCACAGGTTAAGCGATGAAAAACTGTTTTTT
TRBJ2-1 | . | TRBV29-1 | few | CSVESRGREQFF | TGCAGCGTTGAGTCCAGGGGTAGGGAGCAGTTCTTC
TRBJ2-7 | . | TRBV25-1 | . | CASSESRGLYEQYF | TGTGCCAGCAGTGAATCTAGGGGACTCTACGAGCAGTACTTC
TRBJ2-5 | . | TRBV2 | once | CASSGVSLGETQYF | TGTGCCAGCAGTGGCGTTAGTTTAGGAGAGACCCAGTACTTC
TRBJ1-4 | TRBD1 | TRBV29-1 | . | CSGATGANEKLFF | TGCAGCGGGGCGACAGGGGCTAATGAAAAACTGTTTTTT
TRBJ2-5 | TRBD2 | TRBV7-2 | . | CASSPRGLAGRYQETQYF | TGTGCCAGCAGCCCCCGGGGACTAGCGGGGAGGTACCAAGAGACCCAGTACTTC
TRBJ1-6 | . | TRBV23-1 | . | CASSQSRPLHF | TGCGCCAGCAGCCAATCCCGGCCCCTCCACTTT
TRBJ2-1 | . | TRBV9 | few | CASSYSEWGPYEQFF | TGTGCCAGCAGCTATAGCGAATGGGGGCCTTATGAGCAGTTCTTC
TRBJ2-3 | TRBD1 | TRBV25-1 | . | CANGDRPSTDTQYF | TGTGCCAACGGGGACAGGCCTAGCACAGATACGCAGTATTTT
TRBJ1-2 | . | TRBV7-8 | once | CASSLDGPYGYTF | TGTGCCAGCAGCTTAGACGGGCCCTATGGCTACACCTTC
TRBJ2-1 | . | TRBV5-6 | few | CASSRWGQVYNEQFF | TGTGCCAGCAGCAGATGGGGACAAGTATACAATGAGCAGTTCTTC
TRBJ2-5 | TRBD1 | TRBV18 | few | CASSLRWTGTKNVQETQYF | TGTGCCAGCTCCCTAAGATGGACAGGGACGAAGAATGTGCAAGAGACCCAGTACTTC
TRBJ1-6 | . | TRBV11-2 | few | CASSRLGGSPLHF | TGTGCCAGCAGCCGGTTGGGGGGGTCACCCCTCCACTTT
TRBJ1-5 | . | TRBV30 | . | CAWSEVQGGQPQHF | TGTGCCTGGAGTGAGGTACAGGGAGGTCAGCCCCAGCATTTT
TRBJ2-3 | . | TRBV6-5 | . | CASSYVESGNTQYF | TGTGCCAGCAGTTACGTCGAGAGTGGGAATACGCAGTATTTT
TRBJ2-2 | . | TRBV2 | . | CASSWTEANTGELFF | TGTGCCAGCAGCTGGACGGAAGCGAACACCGGGGAGCTGTTTTTT
TRBJ2-4 | TRBD2 | TRBV19 | few | CASSGSSGGLNIQYF | TGTGCCAGTAGTGGGTCTAGCGGGGGCCTAAACATTCAGTACTTC
TRBJ1-2 | TRBD1 | TRBV29-1 | . | CSVVWTGGRYHYTF | TGCAGCGTGGTATGGACAGGGGGCAGATATCACTACACCTTC
TRBJ2-6 | . | TRBV30 | . | CAWGGSTSYSGANVLTF | TGTGCCTGGGGGGGCTCAACTAGCTACTCTGGGGCCAACGTCCTGACTTTC
TRBJ2-3 | TRBD1 | TRBV29-1 | . | CSDRGTSTDTQYF | TGCAGTGACAGGGGGACTAGCACAGATACGCAGTATTTT
TRBJ1-1 | . | TRBV29-1 | . | CSVNRNTEAFF | TGCAGCGTTAACAGGAACACTGAAGCTTTCTTT
TRBJ1-1 | TRBD1 | TRBV6-5 | . | CASSATGVVGTEAFF | TGTGCCAGCAGTGCTACAGGGGTGGTGGGCACTGAAGCTTTCTTT
TRBJ1-4 | . | TRBV29-1 | once | CSVGSAREKLFF | TGCAGCGTTGGGAGTGCTCGCGAAAAACTGTTTTTT